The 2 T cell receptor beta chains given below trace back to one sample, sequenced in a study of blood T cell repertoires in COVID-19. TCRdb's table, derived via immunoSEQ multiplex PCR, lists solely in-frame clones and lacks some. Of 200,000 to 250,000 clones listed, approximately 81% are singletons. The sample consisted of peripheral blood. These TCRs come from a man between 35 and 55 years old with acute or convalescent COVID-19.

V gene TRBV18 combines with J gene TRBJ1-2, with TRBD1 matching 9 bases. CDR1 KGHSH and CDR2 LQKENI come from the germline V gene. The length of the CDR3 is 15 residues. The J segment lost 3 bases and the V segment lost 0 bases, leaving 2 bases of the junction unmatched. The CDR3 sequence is CASSPPDRGDYGYTF. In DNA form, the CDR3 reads TGTGCCAGCTCACCACCCGACAGGGGGGACTATGGCTACACCTTC.

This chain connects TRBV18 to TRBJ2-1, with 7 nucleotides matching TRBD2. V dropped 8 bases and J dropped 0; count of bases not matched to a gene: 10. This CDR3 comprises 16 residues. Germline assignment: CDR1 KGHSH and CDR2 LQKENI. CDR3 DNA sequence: TGTGCCAGCACATCCTCTAGCGGTAGCTCCTACAATGAGCAGTTCTTC. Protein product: CASTSSSGSSYNEQFF.